This TCR beta chain came from a study of blood T cells in healthy people across ages. The CDR3 extends over 12 amino acids. Germline-derived CDR1 and CDR2 are GTSNPN and SVGIG (reference sequence). Trimming took 4 bases from V and 7 from J; bases not matched to a gene: 4. In each sample, at least 7 million PBMCs were isolated. This clonotype was seen more than once but under ten times. Combining a sample-barcoded 5' primer with a J-beta primer mix, a second PCR ran for roughly 6 to 11 cycles. TCRdb called the 5' RACE reads again in MiXCR, with one record for every CDR3 protein. The repertoire holds about 640,000 distinct CDR3 sequences, with about 30% as singletons.

The specimen was blood. The sequence was obtained from a woman older than 75 in good health. The chain joins TRBV30 to TRBJ1-3; 7 bases are a match to TRBD1. CDR3 DNA sequence: TGTGCCTGGACCTCCAGGGGGAACACCATATATTTT. Translated: CAWTSRGNTIYF.